The 32 T cell receptor beta chains in this list originate from one sample, sequenced in a study of blood T cell repertoires in COVID-19. Method: immunoSEQ multiplex PCR; TCRdb's copy keeps in-frame clones and lacks some. The repertoire includes about 120,000 clones, 90% of them detected once, and under 4.5% sits in the top ten. Input material: peripheral blood. The receptors originated from a woman in her fifties or sixties with COVID-19, enrolled during active disease.

This sequence joins TRBV5-1 and TRBJ2-7, with 7 bases that match TRBD1. Germline V gene data show CDR1 as SGHRS and CDR2 as YFSETQ. The CDR3 length is 15 residues. V lost 3 bases, J lost 2 bases, and 8 bases stayed unmatched. CDR3 amino acids: CASSSGGIPTYEQYF. Written as DNA, the CDR3 is TGCGCCAGCAGCTCAGGGGGTATTCCTACCTACGAGCAGTACTTC.

The CDR3 sequence is CASSTTGTGAGELFF. The CDR3 region has the DNA TGTGCCAGCAGCACCACCGGGACAGGGGCCGGGGAGCTGTTTTTT. V usage is TRBV4-2 and J usage is TRBJ2-2, with TRBD1 identical over 10 bases. Looked up from germline, CDR1 is LGHNA and CDR2 is YNFKEQ. The V gene end was trimmed by 5 bases and the J gene end by 6 bases; junction bases not matched to a gene: 6. The CDR3 spans 15 residues.

The chain is built from TRBV29-1 and TRBJ1-2, with D possibly matching TRBD1 (6 bases). V was shortened by 4 bases and J by 4 bases, with 16 bases between the two germline ends. Germline V lookup: CDR1 SQVTM, CDR2 ANQGSEA. This CDR3 is built from 14 residues. CDR3 DNA sequence: TGCAGCGTTGCTGGGGGGAGGGGGGCCTATGGCTACACCTTC. The encoded protein is CSVAGGRGAYGYTF.

The chain joins TRBV3-1 (or the pseudogene TRBV3-2) to TRBJ1-6; D gene ambiguous. CDR1 and CDR2 from the germline V gene are LGHDT and YNNKEL (reference sequence). There are 14 residues in the CDR3. Trimming pared 4 bases from V and 14 bases from J, leaving 18 bases between. The CDR3 bases are TGTGCCAGCAGCCGGGGAGTTCCCGCTGGCTCCCTCCACTTT. Amino acid sequence: CASSRGVPAGSLHF.

This clone turned up a few times. The rearrangement uses TRBV19 and TRBJ1-5; 9 positions match TRBD1. V dropped 3 bases and J dropped 8; count of bases not matched to a gene: 5. This CDR3 has 14 residues. Looked up from germline, CDR1 is LNHDA and CDR2 is SQIVND (reference sequence). Here the CDR3 DNA reads TGTGCCAGTAGTATGGGGGACAGGGTCAAGCCCCAGCATTTT. Translation: CASSMGDRVKPQHF.

This clone was seen more than once but under ten times. The V gene is TRBV5-6, the J gene TRBJ1-4; tentative D call: TRBD1 (6 bases). Germline values: CDR1 SGHDT, CDR2 YYEEEE. The CDR3 loop spans 13 amino acids. V was clipped by 1 base and J by 8 bases, with 9 bases between them. This chain's CDR3 is CASSLTGREKLFF. CDR3 in DNA: TGTGCCAGCAGCTTGACAGGGCGAGAAAAACTGTTTTTT.

V and J are TRBV5-1 and TRBJ1-1; 7 nucleotides agree with TRBD1. The CDR3 length is 14 residues. V lost 1 base, J lost 4 bases, and 4 bases stayed unmatched. Germline V CDR1 and CDR2: SGHRS, YFSETQ. CDR3 coding DNA: TGCGCCAGCAGCTTGACAGGGGATACCACTGAAGCTTTCTTT. Protein sequence: CASSLTGDTTEAFF.

This chain links TRBV18 with TRBJ2-1; possible D gene TRBD2, 5 bases. The CDR3 length is 14 residues. CDR1 and CDR2 from the germline V gene are KGHSH and LQKENI. The V and J ends lost 3 bases and 7 bases respectively, with 13 bases between them. In DNA form, the CDR3 reads TGTGCCAGCTCACCCACTCCGGAGGTAAATGAGCAGTTCTTC. Translating gives CASSPTPEVNEQFF.

This chain connects TRBV2 to TRBJ1-5; no clear D gene. The CDR3 has 13 residues. V shed 4 bases and J shed 8 bases, with 12 bases lying between them. Germline V lookup: CDR1 SNHLY, CDR2 FYNNEI. The CDR3 DNA sequence: TGTGCCAGCAGTGCGAGGGTTGAAGAGCCCCAGCATTTT. It yields the protein CASSARVEEPQHF. The whole variable domain, filled in from reference TRBV2 and TRBJ1-5, reads EPEVTQTPSHQVTQMGQEVILRCVPISNHLYFYWYRQILGQKVEFLVSFYNNEISEKSEIFDDQFSVERPDGSNFTLKIRSTKLEDSAMYFCASSARVEEPQHFGDGTRLSIL.

The genes are TRBV14 and TRBJ2-2, with D perhaps TRBD2 (5 bases). There are 16 residues in the CDR3. V lost 4 bases, J lost 3 bases, and 15 bases lay in between. Per germline, CDR1 SGHDN and CDR2 FVKESK. CDR3 loop: CASSRLRVEDTGELFF. CDR3 DNA sequence: TGTGCCAGCAGCCGCCTACGGGTGGAGGACACCGGGGAGCTGTTTTTT.

The chain employs TRBV27 and TRBJ1-6, with D tentatively TRBD1 (5 bases). Trimming cost V 6 bases and J 9 bases, with 9 bases left between them. The CDR3 is made up of 12 amino acids. Per the germline V gene, CDR1 is MNHEY and CDR2 is SMNVEV (reference sequence). CDR3 amino acids: CASRAGGSPLHF. The CDR3 DNA sequence: TGTGCCAGCAGGGCGGGGGGTTCACCCCTCCACTTT.

The chain is built from TRBV3-1 (or the pseudogene TRBV3-2) and TRBJ2-1, with D perhaps matching TRBD2 (6 bases). Per the germline V gene, CDR1 is LGHDT and CDR2 is YNNKEL (reference sequence). The CDR3 loop spans 15 amino acids. Trimming stripped 1 base from V and 5 bases from J, with 12 bases between. DNA of the CDR3: TGTGCCAGCAGCCAAGGCTGGGGGGTGAACAATGAGCAGTTCTTC. It specifies CASSQGWGVNNEQFF.

The chain couples TRBV7-8 to TRBJ2-2; D is undetermined. Germline V CDR1 and CDR2: SGHVS, FQNEAQ. The germline V and J ends were trimmed by 5 bases and 0 bases, with 13 bases remaining between them. The CDR3 contains 16 residues. CDR3: CASSPLTVANTGELFF. In nucleotides, the CDR3 is TGTGCCAGCAGCCCACTCACGGTGGCGAACACCGGGGAGCTGTTTTTT.

This clone was picked up one time. V usage is TRBV7-8 and J usage is TRBJ1-2, with no clear D. The CDR3 runs to 12 residues. Deletions cut 5 bases from V and 4 bases from J, with 8 bases between. Germline V gene data show CDR1 as SGHVS and CDR2 as FQNEAQ. The DNA for the CDR3 is TGTGCCAGCAGCCCCCACTCCTATGGCTACACCTTC. Its protein is CASSPHSYGYTF.

The V call is TRBV4-1, the J call TRBJ2-2; the D gene is possibly TRBD2 (6 bases). V was pared by 4 bases and J by 4 bases, with 13 bases between. This CDR3 spans 15 amino acids. Germline CDR1 is MGHRA and CDR2 is YSYEKL. The CDR3 sequence is CASSPRGSSTGELFF. The CDR3, as DNA: TGCGCCAGCAGCCCCCGGGGGTCGAGCACCGGGGAGCTGTTTTTT.

This chain joins TRBV15 and TRBJ1-2, with D perhaps TRBD1 (5 bases). The CDR3 length is 13 residues. V was cut by 1 base and J by 4 bases, with 7 bases left in between. Germline CDR1 is LNHNV and CDR2 is YYDKDF (reference sequence). The CDR3 reads CATSRGQSYGYTF. CDR3 nucleotide sequence: TGTGCCACCAGCAGAGGACAGTCCTATGGCTACACCTTC.

The V and J genes are TRBV6-5 and TRBJ1-4, with 7 bases identical to TRBD1. The V segment lost 7 bases and the J segment 7 bases; nucleotides outside the gene matches: 9. Germline CDR1 MNHEY, CDR2 SVGAGI. This CDR3 is built from 14 residues. The CDR3 is CASKPGQAIEKLFF. The CDR3 DNA is TGTGCCAGCAAGCCTGGACAGGCCATTGAAAAACTGTTTTTT.

This clone was found once. V is TRBV19 and J is TRBJ2-3; a weak D match, TRBD1 (6 bases). CDR3 length equals 17 residues. Looked up from germline, CDR1 is LNHDA and CDR2 is SQIVND (reference sequence). The V and J ends lost 6 bases and 1 base respectively, with 20 bases between them. The CDR3 bases are TGTGCCAGTAGATCTCAGACAGGTGTAAGTGGCACAGATACGCAGTATTTT. It yields the protein CASRSQTGVSGTDTQYF.

The chain couples TRBV6-6 to TRBJ2-5; perhaps TRBD1 as D (5 bases). The CDR3 is made up of 16 amino acids. Germline V lookup: CDR1 MNHNY, CDR2 SVGAGI (reference sequence). With 6 bases removed from V and 2 bases from J, the gap between germline ends came to 19 bases. The CDR3 region has the DNA TGTGCCAGCAGCCAAGGGCCAAGGACAACACAAGAGACCCAGTACTTC. Translating gives CASSQGPRTTQETQYF.

The chain links TRBV6-5 to TRBJ2-7; 12 nucleotides match TRBD2. Trimming cost V 0 bases and J 5 bases; bases outside gene matches: 5. The length of the CDR3 is 16 residues. Germline CDR1 and CDR2: MNHEY and SVGAGI. As DNA, the CDR3 is TGTGCCAGCAGTTACTCGGCTAGCGGGGGGGCGAACGAGCAGTACTTC. Translating it yields CASSYSASGGANEQYF.

This clone was found once. The rearrangement joins TRBV9 to TRBJ1-6; TRBD1 matches 7 bases. Germline V CDR1 and CDR2: SGDLS, YYNGEE. The CDR3 runs to 15 residues. With V trimmed by 0 bases and J by 5 bases, 2 bases remained unmatched. The CDR3: CASSVDTGDNSPLHF. In DNA form, the CDR3 reads TGTGCCAGCAGCGTAGATACAGGGGATAATTCACCCCTCCACTTT.

This chain joins TRBV4-2 and TRBJ2-3; TRBD2 matches 10 bases. Germline V lookup: CDR1 LGHNA, CDR2 YNFKEQ. V shed 6 bases and J 6 bases; nucleotides not matched to a gene: 6. The CDR3 covers 14 residues. The CDR3: CASSERGGSDTQYF. The CDR3 coding sequence is TGTGCCAGCAGTGAGCGGGGGGGCTCGGATACGCAGTATTTT.

DNA for the CDR3: TGTGCCAGCGGCCCGGGGTTGGACTACAATGAGCAGTTCTTC. This encodes CASGPGLDYNEQFF. This chain links TRBV5-4 with TRBJ2-1; perhaps TRBD2 as D (5 bases). This CDR3 spans 14 amino acids. The V and J ends lost 7 bases and 3 bases respectively, with 14 bases between them. Germline CDR1 reads SGHNT; CDR2 reads YYREEE (reference sequence).

This chain joins TRBV5-8 and TRBJ2-1, with 7 bases fitting TRBD1. Germline CDR1 SGHTS, CDR2 YDEGEE. The CDR3 covers 15 residues. Unmatched junction bases numbered 12, after V lost 4 bases and J lost 8 bases. The CDR3 protein is CASSPQTDRVDEQFF. CDR3 nucleotides: TGTGCCAGCAGCCCCCAAACTGACAGGGTAGATGAGCAGTTCTTC.

The chain combines TRBV7-8 with TRBJ2-7; a weak D match, TRBD2 (7 bases). The germline CDR1 and CDR2 sequences are SGHVS and FQNEAQ. The CDR3 totals 16 residues. Trimming removed 5 bases from V and 0 bases from J, with 17 bases in between. As DNA, the CDR3 is TGTGCCAGCAGCCCCGCTCGGGGGGCGAGCTCCTACGAGCAGTACTTC. Amino acids: CASSPARGASSYEQYF.

This chain joins TRBV11-3 and TRBJ2-1, with TRBD2 identical over 8 bases. V gave up 5 bases and J gave up 6 bases; unmatched junction bases: 6. Germline values: CDR1 SGHNT, CDR2 YENEEA. This CDR3 has 14 amino acids. CDR3 nucleotides: TGTGCCAGCAGCCACCGGGGGGGGCCCAATGAGCAGTTCTTC. Its translation is CASSHRGGPNEQFF.

The chain couples TRBV7-6 to TRBJ2-5; D possibly corresponds to TRBD1 (6 bases). This CDR3 spans 15 amino acids. Germline V CDR1 and CDR2: SGHVS, FNYEAQ. The V and J ends lost 5 bases and 4 bases respectively, with 17 bases between them. As DNA, the CDR3 is TGTGCCAGCAGCGCAATCCCGGGACAAGGAGAGACCCAGTACTTC. Amino acid sequence: CASSAIPGQGETQYF.

The chain uses TRBV5-8 and TRBJ1-2; D is perhaps TRBD1 (6 bases). The CDR3 loop spans 14 amino acids. Germline V gene sequence: CDR1 SGHTS, CDR2 YDEGEE. Trimming took 0 bases from V and 2 from J, leaving 8 bases between them. The CDR3 DNA is TGTGCCAGCAGCTTGGCCACAGGGAACTATGGCTACACCTTC. Translating it yields CASSLATGNYGYTF.

The chain joins TRBV5-1 to TRBJ1-3; TRBD1 matches at 7 bases. This CDR3 is built from 14 residues. Unmatched junction bases numbered 5, after V lost 4 bases and J lost 4 bases. Germline V gene lookup returns CDR1 SGHRS and CDR2 YFSETQ. The CDR3, as DNA: TGCGCCAGCAGCCCGACAGGGTCGGGAAACACCATATATTTT. It translates to CASSPTGSGNTIYF. Full variable domain (missing parts from reference TRBV5-1 and TRBJ1-3): KAGVTQTPRYLIKTRGQQVTLSCSPISGHRSVSWYQQTPGQGLQFLFEYFSETQRNKGNFPGRFSGRQFSNSRSEMNVSTLELGDSALYLCASSPTGSGNTIYFGEGSWLTVV.

The chain uses TRBV4-2 and TRBJ1-1; no reliable D call. V was pared by 1 base and J by 1 base, with 7 bases between. CDR1 is LGHNA, CDR2 YNFKEQ, per germline. CDR3 length: 14 amino acids. For the CDR3, the DNA is TGTGCCAGCAGCCAAGTTGCACAGAACACTGAAGCTTTCTTT. This translates into CASSQVAQNTEAFF.

This chain links TRBV7-8 with TRBJ2-5; no reliable D call. The CDR3 is 13 residues long. In germline, CDR1 is SGHVS, CDR2 FQNEAQ. Trimming stripped 1 base from V and 2 bases from J, with 5 bases between. The DNA of the CDR3 is TGTGCCAGCAGCTTAGGCAGACAAGAGACCCAGTACTTC. It translates to CASSLGRQETQYF.

The chain has TRBV5-6 and TRBJ1-5, with a weak D call TRBD1 (5 bases). The V end was cut by 1 base, the J end by 3 bases, with 8 bases between. The CDR3 consists of 14 residues. Germline lookup yields CDR1 SGHDT and CDR2 YYEEEE. In DNA form, the CDR3 reads TGTGCCAGCAGCTTGCTAGGGGTCAATCAGCCCCAGCATTTT. It translates to CASSLLGVNQPQHF.